The next 15 T cell receptor beta chains were all read from a single sample in a study of cytomegalovirus exposure and HLA in healthy donors. PCR employed 60 Vbeta and 13 Jbeta primers. The method was immunoSEQ multiplex PCR; TCRdb's version includes in-frame clones alone and lacks a portion of them. The table has about 200,000 clones, approximately 79% seen once. The sample was PBMCs. These TCRs come from a girl aged 5 to 17 in good health and CMV-seropositive.

The CDR3 reads CASSDEGGADTQYF. The DNA of the CDR3 is TGTGCCAGCAGTGACGAGGGTGGGGCAGATACGCAGTATTTT. The chain employs TRBV6-4 and TRBJ2-3; TRBD2 is a possible D gene (5 bases). CDR3 length: 14 residues. Deletions cut 2 bases from V and 4 bases from J, with 10 bases between. CDR1 is MRHNA and CDR2 is SNTAGT in the germline V gene.

The count of this clone is one. The chain carries TRBV7-6 and TRBJ1-5; D ambiguous. The CDR3 runs to 15 residues. Germline V gene lookup returns CDR1 SGHVS and CDR2 FNYEAQ. Between the trimmed V and J ends, which lost 6 bases and 9 bases, there was a span of 21 bases. The CDR3 reads CASSPTGSGLAPQHF. The CDR3 DNA reads as TGTGCCAGCAGTCCTACGGGCAGCGGACTGGCGCCCCAGCATTTT.

The rearrangement uses TRBV10-3 and TRBJ1-5, with 9 positions matching TRBD1. The CDR3 covers 15 residues. The V gene end was trimmed by 5 bases and the J gene end by 2 bases; junction bases not matched to a gene: 4. Germline-derived CDR1 and CDR2 are ENHRY and SYGVKD. The CDR3 sequence is CAISQGQGGNQPQHF. CDR3 nucleotides: TGTGCCATCAGTCAGGGACAGGGTGGCAATCAGCCCCAGCATTTT.

This clone was detected once. The V gene is TRBV21-1, the J gene TRBJ2-3; the D segment call TRBD2 is taken from the table without a DNA check. TRBV21-1 is a pseudogene. CDR3 length equals 14 residues. In DNA form, the CDR3 reads TGTGCCATCCCTATGAGACGGAGGGAGGATACGCAGTATTTT. Translating it yields CAIPMRRREDTQYF.

DNA of the CDR3: TGTGCCAGCAGTCCCCCCACAGGTCCCTGGGATGACCAGTACTTC. Amino acids: CASSPPTGPWDDQYF. This chain uses TRBV7-4 with TRBJ2-5, with D possibly matching TRBD1 (5 bases). The CDR3 runs 15 residues. With 6 bases removed from V and 10 bases from J, the gap between germline ends came to 24 bases. Germline V gene lookup returns CDR1 SGHVT and CDR2 SQSDAQ.

This chain connects TRBV6-1 to TRBJ1-2; D possibly corresponds to TRBD1 (5 bases). CDR1 is MNHNS, CDR2 SASEGT, per germline. The V end was cut by 6 bases, the J end by 3 bases, with 17 bases between. This CDR3 comprises 15 residues. For the CDR3, the DNA is TGTGCCAGCAGATTAGCCAGGGAAGGTTACTATGGCTACACCTTC. Its protein product is CASRLAREGYYGYTF.

The CDR3 protein is CASSVDIRGNEQFF. CDR3 nucleotides: TGTGCCAGCAGCGTAGATATCCGGGGCAATGAGCAGTTCTTC. The chain combines TRBV9 with TRBJ2-1, with a tentative D call TRBD2 (5 bases). Germline-derived CDR1 and CDR2 are SGDLS and YYNGEE. Between the trimmed V and J ends, which lost 0 bases and 6 bases, there was a span of 10 bases. CDR3 length: 14 amino acids.

The chain recombines TRBV4-3 with TRBJ2-1; D perhaps matches TRBD1 (5 bases). Trimming shortened V by 4 bases and J by 5 bases, and 12 bases separated the two germline ends. CDR3 length: 14 amino acids. Germline V lookup: CDR1 LGHNA, CDR2 YSLEER. CDR3 DNA sequence: TGCGCCAGCAGCCTAACAGGCCTTCACAATGAGCAGTTCTTC. This translates into CASSLTGLHNEQFF.

The genes are TRBV4-2 and TRBJ2-6; D is unresolved. The V gene's germline CDR1 is LGHNA and CDR2 YNFKEQ. With 2 bases removed from V and 1 base from J, the gap between germline ends came to 6 bases. This CDR3 region has 15 residues. The CDR3 reads CASSQPFSGANVLTF. For the CDR3, the DNA is TGTGCCAGCAGCCAACCCTTTTCTGGGGCCAACGTCCTGACTTTC.

This sequence joins TRBV7-9 and TRBJ2-7; D is unclear. The CDR3 is 11 amino acids. Germline V gene sequence: CDR1 SEHNR, CDR2 FQNEAQ (reference sequence). V was shortened by 5 bases and J by 2 bases, with 4 bases between the two germline ends. The CDR3 sequence: CASSRTYEQYF. Here the CDR3 DNA reads TGTGCCAGCAGCCGTACCTACGAGCAGTACTTC.

There are a few counts of this clone. This rearrangement joins TRBV5-6 to TRBJ2-2; 7 bases match TRBD2. Trimming took 4 bases from V and 4 from J; bases not matched to a gene: 13. Germline lookup yields CDR1 SGHDT and CDR2 YYEEEE. This CDR3 region has 17 residues. Here the CDR3 reads CASSPKWRGRPTGELFF. DNA of the CDR3: TGTGCCAGCAGCCCTAAATGGCGGGGGAGACCCACCGGGGAGCTGTTTTTT.

The chain uses TRBV6-4 and TRBJ1-4; TRBD1 matches at 10 bases. CDR1 is MRHNA and CDR2 is SNTAGT in the germline V gene. Germline trimming cut 6 bases from V and 7 bases from J; bases unmatched to any gene: 14. The CDR3 extends over 17 amino acids. CDR3 sequence: CASSPGQGIVGGEKLFF. CDR3 DNA: TGTGCCAGCAGCCCGGGACAGGGGATTGTGGGCGGTGAAAAACTGTTTTTT.

V usage is TRBV4-3 and J usage is TRBJ2-7; 8 nucleotides line up with TRBD1. This CDR3 contains 14 residues. The J segment lost 4 bases and the V segment lost 4 bases, leaving 6 bases of the junction unmatched. CDR1 LGHNA and CDR2 YSLEER come from the germline V gene. The DNA for the CDR3 is TGCGCCAGCAGCCCAGGACAGGGCAAATACGAGCAGTACTTC. Protein sequence: CASSPGQGKYEQYF.

The chain combines TRBV27 with TRBJ1-1; maybe TRBD1 (5 bases). Germline V gene data show CDR1 as MNHEY and CDR2 as SMNVEV (reference sequence). The CDR3 contains 14 residues. V dropped 5 bases and J dropped 11 bases, with 21 bases sitting between them. CDR3 sequence (DNA): TGTGCCAGCAGTCTCAACGCTGGGCAGGGCGCGGCTTTCTTT. It encodes CASSLNAGQGAAFF.

V is TRBV7-9 and J is TRBJ1-1; 10 nucleotides line up with TRBD1. Trimming took 3 bases from V and 5 from J; bases not matched to a gene: 6. Germline V gene data show CDR1 as SEHNR and CDR2 as FQNEAQ (reference sequence). CDR3 length: 15 residues. In nucleotides, the CDR3 is TGTGCCAGCAGCTTCCGACAGGGGGCGAGTACTGAAGCTTTCTTT. Amino acid sequence: CASSFRQGASTEAFF.